Following are 4 T cell receptor beta chains from one sample sequenced in a study of cytomegalovirus exposure and HLA in healthy donors. The PCR used 60 Vbeta and 13 Jbeta primers. TCRdb's table, derived via immunoSEQ multiplex PCR, lists solely in-frame clones and lacks some. The sample records under 110,000 clones, roughly three quarters being singletons. Sequenced input: PBMCs. These receptor sequences come from a man between 35 and 55 years old in good health and CMV-seronegative.

This clone has a single count. The chain uses TRBV5-8 and TRBJ2-3; the match to TRBD2 covers 11 bases. The V gene's germline CDR1 is SGHTS and CDR2 YDEGEE. V lost 2 bases to trimming and J lost 1 base; unmatched junction nucleotides: 12. This CDR3 has 19 residues. This CDR3 reads CASSFNRVAGGQGTDTQYF. In nucleotides, the CDR3 is TGTGCCAGCAGCTTCAACCGCGTAGCGGGGGGGCAGGGCACAGATACGCAGTATTTT.

This clone has a single count. V and J are TRBV6-5 and TRBJ2-1; TRBD2 might be the D (6 bases). V was cut by 0 bases and J by 12 bases, with 15 bases left in between. The CDR3 runs 14 residues. The germline CDR1 and CDR2 sequences are MNHEY and SVGAGI. CDR3 nucleotides: TGTGCCAGCAGTTACTCGGCGGGAAGATTTGGGCAGTTCTTC. Translation gives CASSYSAGRFGQFF.

V usage is TRBV6-5 and J usage is TRBJ2-7, with 8 bases aligning to TRBD1. The germline V gene has CDR1 MNHEY and CDR2 SVGAGI. V lost 6 bases to trimming and J lost 0 bases; unmatched junction nucleotides: 7. The CDR3 runs to 15 residues. The CDR3: CASRAETGASYEQYV. DNA for the CDR3: TGTGCCAGCAGGGCCGAGACAGGGGCCTCCTACGAGCAGTACGTC.

Concerning this clone itself: Other nucleotide sequences in the sample specify the same CDR3. The chain links TRBV19 to TRBJ2-6, with 8 bases matching TRBD2. Germline CDR1 reads LNHDA; CDR2 reads SQIVND (reference sequence). After removal of 3 bases from V and 2 bases from J, the junction contained 0 bases not matched to a gene. The CDR3 has 15 amino acids. The CDR3 loop reads CASSIGRAGANVLTF. CDR3 DNA sequence: TGTGCCAGTAGTATCGGGAGGGCTGGGGCCAACGTCCTGACTTTC.